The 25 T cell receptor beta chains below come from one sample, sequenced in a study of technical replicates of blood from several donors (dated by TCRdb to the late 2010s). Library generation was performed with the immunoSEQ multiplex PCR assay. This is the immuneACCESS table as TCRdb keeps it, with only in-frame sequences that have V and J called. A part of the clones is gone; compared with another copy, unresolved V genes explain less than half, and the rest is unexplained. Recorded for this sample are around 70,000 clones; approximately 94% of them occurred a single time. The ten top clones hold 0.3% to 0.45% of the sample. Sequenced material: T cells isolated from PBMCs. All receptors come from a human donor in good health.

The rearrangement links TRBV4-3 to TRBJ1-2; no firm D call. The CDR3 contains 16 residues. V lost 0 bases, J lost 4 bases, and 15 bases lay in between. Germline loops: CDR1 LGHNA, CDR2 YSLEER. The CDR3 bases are TGCGCCAGCAGCCAAGACTTGGGGAGCTTCTTCTATGGCTACACCTTC. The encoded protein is CASSQDLGSFFYGYTF.

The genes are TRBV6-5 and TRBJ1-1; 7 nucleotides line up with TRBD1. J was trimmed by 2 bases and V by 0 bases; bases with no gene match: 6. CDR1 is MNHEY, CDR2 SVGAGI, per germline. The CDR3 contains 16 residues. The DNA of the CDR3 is TGTGCCAGCAGTTACTCGCCGGGACAGACCAACACTGAAGCTTTCTTT. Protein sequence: CASSYSPGQTNTEAFF.

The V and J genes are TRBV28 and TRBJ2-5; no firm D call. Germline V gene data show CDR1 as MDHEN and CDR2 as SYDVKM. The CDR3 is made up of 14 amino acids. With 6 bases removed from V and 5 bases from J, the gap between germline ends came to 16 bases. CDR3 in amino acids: CASSPRFNVETQYF. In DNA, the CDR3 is TGTGCCAGCAGCCCACGGTTCAACGTGGAGACCCAGTACTTC.

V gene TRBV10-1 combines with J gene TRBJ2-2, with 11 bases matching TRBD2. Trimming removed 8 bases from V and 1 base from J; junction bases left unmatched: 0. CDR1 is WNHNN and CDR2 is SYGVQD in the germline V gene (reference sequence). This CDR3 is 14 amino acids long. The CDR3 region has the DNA TGCGCCAGCGGGACTAGCGGGAACACCGGGGAGCTGTTTTTT. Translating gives CASGTSGNTGELFF.

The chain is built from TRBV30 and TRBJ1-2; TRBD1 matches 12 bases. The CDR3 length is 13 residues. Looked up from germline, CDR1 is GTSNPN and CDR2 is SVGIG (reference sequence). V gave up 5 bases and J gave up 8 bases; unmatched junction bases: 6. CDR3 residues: CAWLGTGGVGYTF. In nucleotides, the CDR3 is TGTGCCTGGTTAGGGACAGGGGGCGTAGGCTACACCTTC.

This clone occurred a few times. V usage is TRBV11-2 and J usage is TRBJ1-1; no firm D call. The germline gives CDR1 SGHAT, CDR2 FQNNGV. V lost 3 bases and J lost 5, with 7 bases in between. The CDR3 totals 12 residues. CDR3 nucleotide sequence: TGTGCCAGCAGCTTTGCGGGGACTGAAGCTTTCTTT. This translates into CASSFAGTEAFF.

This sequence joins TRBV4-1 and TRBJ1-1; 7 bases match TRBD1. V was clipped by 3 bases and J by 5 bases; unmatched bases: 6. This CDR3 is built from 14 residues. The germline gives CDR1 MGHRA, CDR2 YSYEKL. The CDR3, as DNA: TGCGCCAGCAGCCAGACAGGGCTTCAAACTGAAGCTTTCTTT. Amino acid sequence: CASSQTGLQTEAFF.

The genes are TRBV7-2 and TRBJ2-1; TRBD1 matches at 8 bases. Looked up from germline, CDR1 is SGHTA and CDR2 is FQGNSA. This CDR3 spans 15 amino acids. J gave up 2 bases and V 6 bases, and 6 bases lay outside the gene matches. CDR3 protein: CASRKPGQAYNEQFF. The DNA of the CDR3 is TGTGCCAGCAGGAAACCGGGACAGGCCTACAATGAGCAGTTCTTC.

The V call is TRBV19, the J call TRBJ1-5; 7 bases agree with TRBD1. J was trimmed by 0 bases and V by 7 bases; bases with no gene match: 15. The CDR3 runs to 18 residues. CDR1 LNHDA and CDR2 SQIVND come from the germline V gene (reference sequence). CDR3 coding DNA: TGTGCCAGTAACAAAGGACAGGATGCCCCGTATAGCAATCAGCCCCAGCATTTT. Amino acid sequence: CASNKGQDAPYSNQPQHF.

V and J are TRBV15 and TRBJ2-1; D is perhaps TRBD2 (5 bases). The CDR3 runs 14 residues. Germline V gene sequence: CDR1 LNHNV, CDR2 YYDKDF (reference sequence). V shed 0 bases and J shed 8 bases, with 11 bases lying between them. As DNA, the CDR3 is TGTGCCACCAGCAGAGACCCATCGAGGGATGAGCAGTTCTTC. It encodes CATSRDPSRDEQFF.

The CDR3 here is CASSQIPGQGAHEQFF. The DNA for the CDR3 is TGCGCCAGCAGCCAAATACCGGGACAGGGGGCGCATGAGCAGTTCTTC. The rearrangement links TRBV4-1 to TRBJ2-1; 12 bases line up with TRBD1. After removal of 2 bases from V and 8 bases from J, the junction contained 7 bases not matched to a gene. Germline V gene data show CDR1 as MGHRA and CDR2 as YSYEKL. This CDR3 region has 16 residues.

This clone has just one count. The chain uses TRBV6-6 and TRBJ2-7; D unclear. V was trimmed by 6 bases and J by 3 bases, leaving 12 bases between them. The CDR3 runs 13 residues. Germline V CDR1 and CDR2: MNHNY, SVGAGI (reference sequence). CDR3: CASSRSIYYEQYF. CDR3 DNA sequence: TGTGCCAGCAGCCGGAGTATCTACTACGAGCAGTACTTC.

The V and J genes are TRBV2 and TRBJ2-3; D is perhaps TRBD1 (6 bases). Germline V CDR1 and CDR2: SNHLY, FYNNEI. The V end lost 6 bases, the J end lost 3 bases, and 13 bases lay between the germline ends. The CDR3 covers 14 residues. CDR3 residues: CASRDSSPTDTQYF. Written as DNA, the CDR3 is TGTGCCAGCAGGGACAGTTCTCCAACAGATACGCAGTATTTT.

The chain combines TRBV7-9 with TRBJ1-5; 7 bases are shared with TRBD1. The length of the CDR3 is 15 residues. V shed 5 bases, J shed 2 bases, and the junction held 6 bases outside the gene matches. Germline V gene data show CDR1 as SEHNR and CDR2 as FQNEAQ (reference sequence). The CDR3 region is CASSLDRDGNQPQHF. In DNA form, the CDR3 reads TGTGCCAGCAGCCTAGACAGGGATGGCAATCAGCCCCAGCATTTT.

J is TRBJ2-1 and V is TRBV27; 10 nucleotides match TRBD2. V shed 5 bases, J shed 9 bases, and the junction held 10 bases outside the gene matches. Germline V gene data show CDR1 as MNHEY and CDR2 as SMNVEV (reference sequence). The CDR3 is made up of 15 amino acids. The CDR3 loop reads CASSRTSGVDGEQFF. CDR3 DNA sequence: TGTGCCAGCAGTAGGACTAGCGGCGTAGACGGTGAGCAGTTCTTC.

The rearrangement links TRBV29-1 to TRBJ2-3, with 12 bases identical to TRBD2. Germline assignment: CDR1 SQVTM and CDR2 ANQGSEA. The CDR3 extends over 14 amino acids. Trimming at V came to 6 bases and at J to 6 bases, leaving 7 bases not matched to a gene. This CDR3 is CSVPGTSGYDTQYF. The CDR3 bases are TGCAGCGTACCCGGGACTAGCGGGTATGATACGCAGTATTTT.

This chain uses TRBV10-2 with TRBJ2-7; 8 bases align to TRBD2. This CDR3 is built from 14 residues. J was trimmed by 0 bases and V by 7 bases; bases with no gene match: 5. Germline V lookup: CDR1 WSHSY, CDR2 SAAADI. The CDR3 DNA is TGCGCCAGCAATCCGGGAGGGCCCTCCTACGAGCAGTACTTC. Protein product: CASNPGGPSYEQYF.

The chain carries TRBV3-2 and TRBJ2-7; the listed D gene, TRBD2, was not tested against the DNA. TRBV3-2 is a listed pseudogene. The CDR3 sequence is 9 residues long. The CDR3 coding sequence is TGTGCCAGCAGCCCGGGAGGAGTTGTC. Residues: CASSPGGVV.

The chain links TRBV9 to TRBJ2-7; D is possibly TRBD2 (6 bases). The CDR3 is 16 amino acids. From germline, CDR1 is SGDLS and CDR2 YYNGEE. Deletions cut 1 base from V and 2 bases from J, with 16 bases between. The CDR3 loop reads CASSVSVGGAAYEQYF. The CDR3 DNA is TGTGCCAGCAGCGTATCCGTGGGCGGGGCGGCCTACGAGCAGTACTTC.

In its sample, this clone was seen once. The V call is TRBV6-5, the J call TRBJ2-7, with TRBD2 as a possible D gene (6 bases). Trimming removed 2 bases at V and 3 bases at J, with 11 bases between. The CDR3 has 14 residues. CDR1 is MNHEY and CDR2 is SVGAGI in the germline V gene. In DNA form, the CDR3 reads TGTGCCAGCAGTTACCAAGGAGGGTACTACGAGCAGTACTTC. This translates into CASSYQGGYYEQYF.

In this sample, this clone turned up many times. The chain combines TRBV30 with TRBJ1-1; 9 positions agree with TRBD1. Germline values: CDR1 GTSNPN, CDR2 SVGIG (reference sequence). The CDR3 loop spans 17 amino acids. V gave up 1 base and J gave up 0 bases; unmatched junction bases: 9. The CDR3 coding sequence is TGTGCCTGGAGTGATGACAGGGGGTTAACCATGAACACTGAAGCTTTCTTT. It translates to CAWSDDRGLTMNTEAFF.

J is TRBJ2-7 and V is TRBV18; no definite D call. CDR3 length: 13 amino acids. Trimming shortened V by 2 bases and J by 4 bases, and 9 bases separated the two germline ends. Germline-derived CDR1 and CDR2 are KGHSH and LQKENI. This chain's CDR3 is CASSPEQWYEQYF. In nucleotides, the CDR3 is TGTGCCAGCTCACCAGAACAGTGGTACGAGCAGTACTTC.

DNA for the CDR3: TGTGCCAGTAGTCTTCGGACAGGGTGGCTTGAGCAGTTCTTC. Its protein product is CASSLRTGWLEQFF. V usage is TRBV19 and J usage is TRBJ2-1, with TRBD1 matching over 8 bases. This CDR3 has 14 residues. After removal of 5 bases from V and 9 bases from J, the junction contained 9 bases not matched to a gene. CDR1 and CDR2 from the germline V gene are LNHDA and SQIVND (reference sequence).

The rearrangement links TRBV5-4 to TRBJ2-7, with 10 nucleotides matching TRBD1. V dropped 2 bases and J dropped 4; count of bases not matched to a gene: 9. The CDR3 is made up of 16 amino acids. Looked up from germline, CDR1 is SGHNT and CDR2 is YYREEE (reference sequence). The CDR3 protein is CASSFSSGTGEYEQYF. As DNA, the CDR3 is TGTGCCAGCAGCTTTTCATCCGGGACAGGGGAGTACGAGCAGTACTTC. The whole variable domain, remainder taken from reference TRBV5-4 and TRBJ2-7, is ETGVTQSPTHLIKTRGQQVTLRCSSQSGHNTVSWYQQALGQGPQFIFQYYREEENGRGNFPPRFSGLQFPNYSSELNVNALELDDSALYLCASSFSSGTGEYEQYFGPGTRLTVT.

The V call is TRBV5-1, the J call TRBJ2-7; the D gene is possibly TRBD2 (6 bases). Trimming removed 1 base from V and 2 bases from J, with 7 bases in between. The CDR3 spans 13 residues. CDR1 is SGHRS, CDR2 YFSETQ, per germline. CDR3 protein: CASSLRGTYEQYF. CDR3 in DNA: TGCGCCAGCAGCTTGCGGGGGACCTACGAGCAGTACTTC.